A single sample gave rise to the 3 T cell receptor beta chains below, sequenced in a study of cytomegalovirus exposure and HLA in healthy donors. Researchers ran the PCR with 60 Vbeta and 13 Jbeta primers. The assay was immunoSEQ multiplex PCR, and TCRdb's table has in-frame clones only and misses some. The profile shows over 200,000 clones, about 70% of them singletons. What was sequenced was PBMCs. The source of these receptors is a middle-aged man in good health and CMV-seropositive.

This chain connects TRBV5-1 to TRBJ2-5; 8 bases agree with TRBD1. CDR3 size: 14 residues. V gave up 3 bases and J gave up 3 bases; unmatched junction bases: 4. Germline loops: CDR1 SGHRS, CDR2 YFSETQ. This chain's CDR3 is CASSSKDREETQYF. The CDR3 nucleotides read TGCGCCAGCAGCTCTAAGGACAGGGAAGAGACCCAGTACTTC.

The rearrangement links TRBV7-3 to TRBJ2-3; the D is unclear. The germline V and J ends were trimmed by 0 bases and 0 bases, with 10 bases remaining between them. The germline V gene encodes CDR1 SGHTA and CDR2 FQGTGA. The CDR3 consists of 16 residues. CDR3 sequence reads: CASSLTFSGSTDTQYF. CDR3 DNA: TGTGCCAGCAGCTTAACGTTTTCGGGTAGCACAGATACGCAGTATTTT.

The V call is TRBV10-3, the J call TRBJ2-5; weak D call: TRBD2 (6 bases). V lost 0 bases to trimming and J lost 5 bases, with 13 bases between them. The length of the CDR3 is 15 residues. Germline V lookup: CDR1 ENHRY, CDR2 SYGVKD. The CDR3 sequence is CAISESWGERETQYF. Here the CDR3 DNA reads TGTGCCATCAGTGAGTCGTGGGGGGAGAGGGAGACCCAGTACTTC.